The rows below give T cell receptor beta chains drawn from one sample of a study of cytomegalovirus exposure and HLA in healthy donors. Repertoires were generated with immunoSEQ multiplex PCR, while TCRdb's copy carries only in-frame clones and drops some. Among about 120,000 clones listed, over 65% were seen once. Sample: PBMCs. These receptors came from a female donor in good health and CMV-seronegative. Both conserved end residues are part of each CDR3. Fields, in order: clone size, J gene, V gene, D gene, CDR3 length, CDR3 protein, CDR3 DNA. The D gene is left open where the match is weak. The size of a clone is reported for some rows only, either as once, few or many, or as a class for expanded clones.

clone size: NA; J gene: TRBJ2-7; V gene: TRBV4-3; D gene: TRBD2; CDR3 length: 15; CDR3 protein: CASSQDASGDYEQYF; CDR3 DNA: TGCGCCAGCAGCCAAGACGCTAGCGGGGACTACGAGCAGTACTTC
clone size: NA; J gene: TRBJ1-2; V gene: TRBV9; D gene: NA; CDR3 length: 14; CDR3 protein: CASSVGGFSYGYTF; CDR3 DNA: TGTGCCAGCAGCGTAGGAGGGTTTAGCTATGGCTACACCTTC
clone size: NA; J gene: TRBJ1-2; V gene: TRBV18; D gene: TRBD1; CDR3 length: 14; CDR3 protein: CASSPRDRGYGYTF; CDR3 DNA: TGTGCCAGCTCACCACGGGACAGAGGCTATGGCTACACCTTC
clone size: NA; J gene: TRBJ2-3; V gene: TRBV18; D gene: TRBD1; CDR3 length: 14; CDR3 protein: CASSPRQGTDTQYF; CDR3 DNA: TGTGCCAGCTCACCCAGACAGGGGACAGATACGCAGTATTTT
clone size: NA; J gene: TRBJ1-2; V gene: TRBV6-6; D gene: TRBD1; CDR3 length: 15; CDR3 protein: CASSYSPGQGDSYTF; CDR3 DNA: TGTGCCAGCAGTTACTCGCCGGGACAGGGGGACAGCTACACCTTC
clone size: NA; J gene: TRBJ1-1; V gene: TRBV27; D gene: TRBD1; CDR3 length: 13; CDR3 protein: CASSIGGPSEAFF; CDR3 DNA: TGTGCCAGCAGCATAGGGGGCCCCTCCGAAGCTTTCTTT
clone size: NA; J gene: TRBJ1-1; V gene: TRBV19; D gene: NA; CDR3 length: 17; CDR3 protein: CASSIDPGWGQGTEAFF; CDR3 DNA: TGTGCCAGTAGTATAGATCCAGGATGGGGGCAGGGCACTGAAGCTTTCTTT
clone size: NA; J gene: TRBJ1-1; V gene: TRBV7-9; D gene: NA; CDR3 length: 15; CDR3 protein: CASSLTGTTNTEAFF; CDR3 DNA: TGTGCCAGCAGCCTCACGGGGACAACGAACACTGAAGCTTTCTTT
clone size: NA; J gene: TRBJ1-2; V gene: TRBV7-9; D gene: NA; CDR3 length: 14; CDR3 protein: CASSLFGEAVDYTF; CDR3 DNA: TGTGCCAGCAGCTTATTCGGAGAGGCCGTTGACTACACCTTC
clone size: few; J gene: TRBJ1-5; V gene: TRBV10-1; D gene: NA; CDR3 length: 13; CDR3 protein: CARYFNSNQPQHF; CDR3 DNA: TGCGCCAGATACTTCAACAGCAATCAGCCCCAGCATTTT
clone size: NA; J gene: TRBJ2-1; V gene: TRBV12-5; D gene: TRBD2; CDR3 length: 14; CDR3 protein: CASGLETGRDEQFF; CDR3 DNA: TGTGCTAGTGGTTTGGAAACGGGGAGGGATGAGCAGTTCTTC
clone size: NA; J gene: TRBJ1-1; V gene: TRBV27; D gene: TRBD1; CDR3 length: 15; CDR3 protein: CASSPGTGVNTEAFF; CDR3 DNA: TGTGCCAGCAGTCCGGGGACAGGGGTGAACACTGAAGCTTTCTTT
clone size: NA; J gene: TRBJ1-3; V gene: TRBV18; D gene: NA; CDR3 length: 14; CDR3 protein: CASSIGSAGNTIYF; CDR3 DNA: TGTGCCAGCTCAATCGGGAGCGCTGGAAACACCATATATTTT
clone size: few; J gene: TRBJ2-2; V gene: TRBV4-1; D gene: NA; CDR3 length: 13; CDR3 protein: CASSQDFTGELFF; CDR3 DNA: TGCGCCAGCAGCCAAGATTTCACAGGGGAGCTGTTTTTT
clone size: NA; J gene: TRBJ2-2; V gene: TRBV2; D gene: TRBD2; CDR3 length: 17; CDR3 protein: CASKGYSGGENTGELFF; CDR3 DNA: TGTGCCAGCAAGGGTTACAGCGGGGGAGAGAACACCGGGGAGCTGTTTTTT
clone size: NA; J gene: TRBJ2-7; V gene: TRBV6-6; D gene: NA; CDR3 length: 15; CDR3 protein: CASSSRDTGSYEQYF; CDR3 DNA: TGTGCCAGCAGTTCTCGGGACACTGGCTCCTACGAGCAGTACTTC
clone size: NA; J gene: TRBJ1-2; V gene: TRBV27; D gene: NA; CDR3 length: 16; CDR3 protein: CASSFFGGGLVDGYTF; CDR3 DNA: TGTGCCAGCAGTTTTTTCGGCGGAGGATTAGTAGATGGCTACACCTTC
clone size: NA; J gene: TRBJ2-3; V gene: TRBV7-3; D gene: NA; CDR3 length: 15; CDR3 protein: CASSLIAGKTDTQYF; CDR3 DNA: TGTGCCAGCAGCTTAATTGCGGGGAAGACAGATACGCAGTATTTT
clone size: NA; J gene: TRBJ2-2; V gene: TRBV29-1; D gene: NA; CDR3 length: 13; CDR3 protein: CSVGGPGAGELFF; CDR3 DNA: TGCAGCGTTGGGGGCCCGGGGGCCGGGGAGCTGTTTTTT
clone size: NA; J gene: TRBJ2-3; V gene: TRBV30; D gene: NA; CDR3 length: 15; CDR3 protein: CAWINRVKSTDTQYF; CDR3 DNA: TGTGCCTGGATCAACAGGGTAAAAAGCACAGATACGCAGTATTTT
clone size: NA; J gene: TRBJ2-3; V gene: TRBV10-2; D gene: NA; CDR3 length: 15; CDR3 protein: CASSDISRGTDTQYF; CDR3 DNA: TGCGCCAGCAGTGATATATCCAGGGGCACAGATACGCAGTATTTT
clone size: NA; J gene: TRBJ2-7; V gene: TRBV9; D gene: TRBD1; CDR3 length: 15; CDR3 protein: CASSSPGTGGNEQYF; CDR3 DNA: TGTGCCAGCAGCTCCCCCGGGACAGGGGGTAACGAGCAGTACTTC
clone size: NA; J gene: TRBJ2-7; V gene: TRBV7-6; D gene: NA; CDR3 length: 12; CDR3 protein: CASSLEPNEQYF; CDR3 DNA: TGTGCCAGCAGCTTAGAGCCTAACGAGCAGTACTTC
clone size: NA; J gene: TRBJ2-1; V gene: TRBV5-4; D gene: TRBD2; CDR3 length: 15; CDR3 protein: CASSFAGGLPNEQFF; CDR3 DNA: TGTGCCAGCAGCTTTGCGGGGGGGCTACCGAATGAGCAGTTCTTC
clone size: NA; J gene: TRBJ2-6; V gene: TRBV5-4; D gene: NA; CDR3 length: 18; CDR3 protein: CASSPRRGVGIGANVLTF; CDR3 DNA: TGTGCCAGCAGCCCCCGGCGCGGGGTAGGTATTGGGGCCAACGTCCTGACTTTC
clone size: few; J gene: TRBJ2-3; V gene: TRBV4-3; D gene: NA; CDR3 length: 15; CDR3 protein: CASSQDGIAADTQYF; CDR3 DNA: TGCGCCAGCAGCCAAGACGGGATAGCGGCAGATACGCAGTATTTT
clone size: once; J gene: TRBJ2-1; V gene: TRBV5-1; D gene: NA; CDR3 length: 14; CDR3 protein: CASSLAGAGLGAFF; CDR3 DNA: TGCGCCAGCAGCTTGGCCGGAGCAGGGCTCGGCGCGTTCTTC
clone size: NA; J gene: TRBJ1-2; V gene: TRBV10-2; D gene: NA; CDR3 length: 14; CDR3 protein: CASSEIGAFLGYTF; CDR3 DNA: TGCGCCAGCAGTGAGATAGGGGCTTTCCTCGGCTACACCTTC
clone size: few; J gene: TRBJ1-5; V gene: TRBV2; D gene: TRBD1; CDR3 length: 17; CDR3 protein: CASSEGGGQGAARPQHF; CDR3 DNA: TGTGCCAGCAGTGAAGGGGGGGGACAGGGAGCAGCTCGGCCCCAGCATTTT
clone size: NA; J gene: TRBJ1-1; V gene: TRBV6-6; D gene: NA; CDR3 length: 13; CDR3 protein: CASRGMERGEAFF; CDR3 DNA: TGTGCCTCGCGCGGAATGGAAAGGGGTGAAGCTTTCTTT
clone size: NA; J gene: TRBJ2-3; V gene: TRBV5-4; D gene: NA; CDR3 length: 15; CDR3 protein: CASSLDPLAGDTQYF; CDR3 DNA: TGTGCCAGCAGCTTGGACCCGCTGGCAGGAGATACGCAGTATTTT
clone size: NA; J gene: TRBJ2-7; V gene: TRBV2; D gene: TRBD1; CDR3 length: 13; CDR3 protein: CASSRQGFDEQYF; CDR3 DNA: TGTGCCAGCAGCAGACAGGGATTCGACGAGCAGTACTTC
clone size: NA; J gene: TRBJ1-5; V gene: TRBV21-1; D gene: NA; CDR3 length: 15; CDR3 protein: CASSKVCRYNQPQHF; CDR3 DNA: TGTGCCAGCAGCAAAGTGTGCAGATACAATCAGCCCCAGCATTTT
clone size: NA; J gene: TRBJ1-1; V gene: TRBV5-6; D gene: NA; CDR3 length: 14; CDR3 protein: CASSFFQSNTEAFF; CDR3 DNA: TGTGCCAGCAGCTTTTTCCAGTCGAACACTGAAGCTTTCTTT
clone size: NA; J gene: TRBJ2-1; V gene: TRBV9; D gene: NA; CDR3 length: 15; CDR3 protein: CASSPGTLGENEQFF; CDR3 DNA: TGTGCCAGCAGCCCGGGGACTTTGGGGGAAAATGAGCAGTTCTTC